This TCR beta chain was sequenced for a study of identical twins. TCRdb re-called the 5' RACE reads with MiXCR, one entry per CDR3 protein. The sample consists of 240,000 or so distinct CDR3 sequences, roughly 10% of them appearing once. Study-level points and caveats: Monozygotic twin pairs showed more out-of-frame TCR alpha sharing than models estimated. Whereas memory repertoires showed no such difference, abundant cord blood beta clonotypes carried fewer insertions. Out-of-frame alpha sequences common to twins were enriched for low generation probability. Sharing of beta out-of-frame sequences by twins showed a weaker excess.

This clonotype was counted a few times. Its antigen is not identified. The sequenced sample was memory T cells sorted from blood. The sequence came from a man aged 45-65 years in good health.

CDR3 sequence (DNA): TGCAGTGCTTCGACAGGTTATTACAATGAGCAGTTCTTC. Its protein is CSASTGYYNEQFF. The J gene is TRBJ2-1, the V gene TRBV20-1; possibly TRBD1 for D (6 bases). V gave up 5 bases and J gave up 4 bases, with 12 bases separating them. Germline V gene lookup returns CDR1 DFQATT and CDR2 SNEGSKA (reference sequence). The CDR3 loop spans 13 amino acids.